The 27 T cell receptor beta chains in this list originate from one sample, sequenced in a study of T cell responses to AZD1222 COVID-19 vaccine. Method: immunoSEQ multiplex PCR; TCRdb's copy keeps in-frame clones and lacks some. The sample records 95,000 to 110,000 clones, around 93% being singletons. The source was peripheral blood, collected 28 days after the second AZD1222 dose. Receptors originate from an adult who received the AZD1222 COVID-19 vaccine.

This clone was seen a single time. V is TRBV7-9 and J is TRBJ2-7; the D gene could be TRBD1 or TRBD2 (5 bases each). The length of the CDR3 is 16 residues. Deletions cut 1 base from V and 0 bases from J, with 13 bases between. Germline loops: CDR1 SEHNR, CDR2 FQNEAQ (reference sequence). CDR3 coding DNA: TGTGCCAGCAGCTTAGGAGGGGTCCCGTCCTCCTACGAGCAGTACTTC. It yields the protein CASSLGGVPSSYEQYF.

The V and J genes are TRBV3-1 (or the pseudogene TRBV3-2) and TRBJ1-5; no definite D call. The CDR3 covers 13 residues. Trimming pared 1 base from V and 6 bases from J, leaving 7 bases between. Germline V gene data show CDR1 as LGHDT and CDR2 as YNNKEL (reference sequence). The CDR3 loop reads CASSQGVGQPQHF. The DNA of the CDR3 is TGTGCCAGCAGCCAAGGGGTGGGTCAGCCCCAGCATTTT.

V is TRBV2 and J is TRBJ2-7; 10 bases fit TRBD1. Germline CDR1 and CDR2: SNHLY and FYNNEI. This CDR3 has 13 amino acids. J gave up 3 bases and V 8 bases, and 4 bases lay outside the gene matches. The CDR3 region is CASGRDRGYEQYF. The DNA of the CDR3 is TGTGCCAGCGGAAGGGACAGGGGCTACGAGCAGTACTTC.

The rearrangement links TRBV24-1 to TRBJ2-1, with TRBD1 matching 7 bases. V shed 4 bases and J 0 bases; nucleotides not matched to a gene: 5. This CDR3 is 16 amino acids long. Germline CDR1 reads KGHDR; CDR2 reads SFDVKD. The CDR3 spells CATSDRTGNSYNEQFF. The CDR3 coding sequence is TGTGCCACCAGTGACCGGACAGGAAACTCCTACAATGAGCAGTTCTTC.

The chain uses TRBV10-2 and TRBJ2-1; TRBD1 matches at 8 bases. Germline trimming cut 3 bases from V and 3 bases from J; bases unmatched to any gene: 13. Germline assignment: CDR1 WSHSY and CDR2 SAAADI. The CDR3 spans 18 residues. The CDR3 is CASSDGRGLERVYNEQFF. In DNA form, the CDR3 reads TGCGCCAGCAGTGACGGCAGGGGGCTCGAACGAGTCTACAATGAGCAGTTCTTC.

This chain joins TRBV4-3 and TRBJ2-5; 8 positions match TRBD1. V shed 2 bases and J 4 bases; nucleotides not matched to a gene: 9. Germline loops: CDR1 LGHNA, CDR2 YSLEER. The CDR3 runs to 16 residues. The CDR3 loop is CASSQKLDRGGETQYF. The CDR3 DNA follows: TGCGCCAGCAGCCAAAAACTCGACAGGGGCGGAGAGACCCAGTACTTC.

This clone was counted a single time. The gene calls are TRBV7-9 and TRBJ2-3, with D unresolved. The CDR3 has 13 amino acids. From germline, CDR1 is SEHNR and CDR2 FQNEAQ (reference sequence). V dropped 3 bases and J dropped 0 bases, with 4 bases sitting between them. The CDR3 here is CASSFLSTDTQYF. In DNA, the CDR3 is TGTGCCAGCAGCTTTCTTAGCACAGATACGCAGTATTTT.

This clone has just one count. The chain couples TRBV5-4 to TRBJ1-3, with D possibly being TRBD1 (5 bases). V lost 2 bases to trimming and J lost 0 bases, with 12 bases between them. The germline gives CDR1 SGHNT, CDR2 YYREEE (reference sequence). CDR3 length: 16 amino acids. CDR3 DNA sequence: TGTGCCAGCAGCTTTCAGGGACCGAGCTCTGGAAACACCATATATTTT. As protein: CASSFQGPSSGNTIYF.

The V call is TRBV27, the J call TRBJ1-2; tentative D call: TRBD1 (5 bases). Trimming took 4 bases from V and 5 from J, leaving 14 bases between them. The CDR3 runs to 14 residues. The germline CDR1 and CDR2 sequences are MNHEY and SMNVEV (reference sequence). The CDR3 nucleotides are TGTGCCAGCAGTTCATCGACAGCTAGGTATGGCTACACCTTC. It yields the protein CASSSSTARYGYTF.

This clone was seen a single time. The V and J genes are TRBV2 and TRBJ1-1; 9 bases align to TRBD1. Per germline, CDR1 SNHLY and CDR2 FYNNEI. The CDR3 totals 13 residues. The junction had 4 bases not matched to a gene; V was cut back by 6 bases and J by 5 bases. CDR3: CASRDRGKTEAFF. For the CDR3, the DNA is TGTGCCAGCAGGGACAGGGGTAAGACTGAAGCTTTCTTT.

The rearrangement links TRBV5-4 to TRBJ1-2, with D possibly matching TRBD1 (5 bases). The germline V and J ends were trimmed by 3 bases and 0 bases, with 15 bases remaining between them. The CDR3 loop spans 16 amino acids. Germline V CDR1 and CDR2: SGHNT, YYREEE (reference sequence). In DNA form, the CDR3 reads TGTGCCAGCAGCTCGGGACCTTTACTTGCTAACTATGGCTACACCTTC. Residues: CASSSGPLLANYGYTF. The full variable domain, its missing parts supplied by reference TRBV5-4 and TRBJ1-2, is ETGVTQSPTHLIKTRGQQVTLRCSSQSGHNTVSWYQQALGQGPQFIFQYYREEENGRGNFPPRFSGLQFPNYSSELNVNALELDDSALYLCASSSGPLLANYGYTFGSGTRLTVV.

The J gene is TRBJ2-5, the V gene TRBV4-2; 8 bases are a match to TRBD2. V shed 3 bases, J shed 4 bases, and the junction held 13 bases outside the gene matches. The CDR3 totals 17 residues. Germline V CDR1 and CDR2: LGHNA, YNFKEQ. This chain's CDR3 is CASSQALGAGGGETQYF. The CDR3 region has the DNA TGTGCCAGCAGCCAGGCCCTGGGGGCGGGGGGTGGAGAGACCCAGTACTTC.

Only a few counts were recorded for this clone. In nucleotides, the CDR3 is TGTGCCAGTAGTACGCGGACAGGGGGCGCGGGTGAGCAGTACTTC. It codes for CASSTRTGGAGEQYF. This chain links TRBV19 with TRBJ2-7; 11 bases match TRBD1. The CDR3 covers 15 residues. J gave up 7 bases and V 4 bases, and 9 bases lay outside the gene matches. Per the germline V gene, CDR1 is LNHDA and CDR2 is SQIVND (reference sequence).

The chain combines TRBV9 with TRBJ1-4, with a weak D call TRBD1 (6 bases). Trimming pared 0 bases from V and 5 bases from J, leaving 11 bases between. This CDR3 has 15 residues. The germline CDR1 and CDR2 sequences are SGDLS and YYNGEE. CDR3 in amino acids: CASSVGARGNEKLFF. Written as DNA, the CDR3 is TGTGCCAGCAGCGTAGGGGCCAGGGGAAATGAAAAACTGTTTTTT.

The CDR3 DNA sequence: TGTGCCAGCAGCTTAGGCGGAAGGGCCGAGCAGTACTTC. Translated, it gives CASSLGGRAEQYF. The rearrangement links TRBV7-2 to TRBJ2-7; D is uncertain. Trimming took 1 base from V and 6 from J, leaving 10 bases between them. The germline CDR1 and CDR2 sequences are SGHTA and FQGNSA. The CDR3 is 13 residues long.

The chain employs TRBV7-2 and TRBJ2-7; 9 bases are a match to TRBD1. The CDR3 sequence is 17 residues long. V dropped 0 bases and J dropped 2; count of bases not matched to a gene: 8. CDR1 and CDR2 from the germline V gene are SGHTA and FQGNSA. The CDR3 DNA reads as TGTGCCAGCAGCTTAGCGGGCGGGACAGGGTTGACCTACGAGCAGTACTTC. Translation gives CASSLAGGTGLTYEQYF.

This clone has a single count. V is TRBV7-8 and J is TRBJ1-1, with unresolved D. Between the trimmed V and J ends, which lost 4 bases and 5 bases, there was a span of 11 bases. This CDR3 comprises 13 residues. Per the germline V gene, CDR1 is SGHVS and CDR2 is FQNEAQ. CDR3 region: CASSSPYGTEAFF. In DNA, the CDR3 is TGTGCCAGCAGCTCCCCCTATGGGACTGAAGCTTTCTTT.

The chain carries TRBV9 and TRBJ2-7, with TRBD1 as a possible D gene (5 bases). The CDR3 is 17 residues long. The V and J ends lost 0 bases and 2 bases respectively, with 18 bases between them. The V gene's germline CDR1 is SGDLS and CDR2 YYNGEE. CDR3 in amino acids: CASSVEPVGQAAYEQYF. CDR3 nucleotides: TGTGCCAGCAGCGTAGAACCCGTGGGGCAGGCGGCCTACGAGCAGTACTTC.

This sequence joins TRBV7-8 and TRBJ1-2, with TRBD1 matching over 10 bases. V trimming: 5 bases; J trimming: 7 bases; junction bases outside the gene matches: 13. This CDR3 comprises 16 residues. The V gene's germline CDR1 is SGHVS and CDR2 FQNEAQ. In DNA, the CDR3 is TGTGCCAGCAGCCCGCCTTTACGGACAGGGGGAAGTGGCTACACCTTC. This translates into CASSPPLRTGGSGYTF. Looking up the rest from reference TRBV7-8 and TRBJ1-2 gives the full variable domain: GAGVSQSPRYKVAKRGQDVALRCDPISGHVSLFWYQQALGQGPEFLTYFQNEAQLDKSGLPSDRFFAERPEGSVSTLKIQRTQQEDSAVYLCASSPPLRTGGSGYTFGSGTRLTVV.

V is TRBV19 and J is TRBJ1-2; D is ambiguous. The CDR3 totals 12 residues. V shed 3 bases and J shed 4 bases, with 6 bases lying between them. CDR1 is LNHDA and CDR2 is SQIVND in the germline V gene (reference sequence). CDR3 sequence reads: CASSIRSYGYTF. The CDR3 DNA reads as TGTGCCAGTAGTATCCGGTCCTATGGCTACACCTTC.

The chain combines TRBV2 with TRBJ2-1, with D perhaps matching TRBD2 (6 bases). CDR3 length: 14 residues. Germline V lookup: CDR1 SNHLY, CDR2 FYNNEI. V lost 6 bases and J lost 8, with 17 bases in between. The CDR3 nucleotides are TGTGCCAGCAGCAGTCGACTAGTGGGACATGAGCAGTTCTTC. Protein product: CASSSRLVGHEQFF.

The chain is built from TRBV2 and TRBJ2-7, with 7 bases lining up with TRBD1. The CDR3 runs to 14 residues. Germline V gives CDR1 SNHLY, CDR2 FYNNEI. Trimming took 3 bases from V and 2 from J; bases not matched to a gene: 4. CDR3 DNA: TGTGCCAGCAGTGAGAAGGGGGCCGCCTACGAGCAGTACTTC. Its translation: CASSEKGAAYEQYF.

The chain recombines TRBV5-1 with TRBJ2-5; D call uncertain. CDR1 is SGHRS and CDR2 is YFSETQ in the germline V gene. V shed 2 bases and J shed 5 bases, with 13 bases lying between them. There are 14 residues in the CDR3. The CDR3 DNA sequence: TGCGCCAGCAGCTTTCTGAGCTCCCCTGAGACCCAGTACTTC. It yields the protein CASSFLSSPETQYF. Together with reference TRBV5-1 and TRBJ2-5, the CDR3 gives the full variable domain: KAGVTQTPRYLIKTRGQQVTLSCSPISGHRSVSWYQQTPGQGLQFLFEYFSETQRNKGNFPGRFSGRQFSNSRSEMNVSTLELGDSALYLCASSFLSSPETQYFGPGTRLLVL.

The chain employs TRBV30 and TRBJ1-1; possibly TRBD1 for D (5 bases). The V gene lost 7 bases and the J gene lost 1 base, with 13 bases spanning the gap. Germline CDR1 is GTSNPN and CDR2 is SVGIG (reference sequence). The CDR3 is made up of 13 amino acids. This CDR3 reads CASTIQANTEAFF. CDR3 in DNA: TGTGCCTCAACTATACAGGCGAACACTGAAGCTTTCTTT.

The chain links TRBV5-1 to TRBJ1-2, with a possible D match to TRBD1 (6 bases). Germline-derived CDR1 and CDR2 are SGHRS and YFSETQ. Trimming pared 0 bases from V and 8 bases from J, leaving 14 bases between. This CDR3 has 14 amino acids. CDR3 bases: TGCGCCAGCAGCTTGGCCCAGGGGAGAGACGGCTACACCTTC. Its translation is CASSLAQGRDGYTF. Full variable domain (missing parts from reference TRBV5-1 and TRBJ1-2): KAGVTQTPRYLIKTRGQQVTLSCSPISGHRSVSWYQQTPGQGLQFLFEYFSETQRNKGNFPGRFSGRQFSNSRSEMNVSTLELGDSALYLCASSLAQGRDGYTFGSGTRLTVV.

The J gene is TRBJ1-2, the V gene TRBV5-1; D gene unclear. The ends were cut back, 4 bases at V and 5 bases at J, with 15 bases in the middle. This CDR3 has 14 residues. Germline-derived CDR1 and CDR2 are SGHRS and YFSETQ. The chain's CDR3 is CASSRESGKYGYTF. CDR3 in DNA: TGCGCCAGCAGCAGAGAGAGTGGAAAATATGGCTACACCTTC.

CDR3 amino acids: CASSPLGVYNEQFF. The CDR3 coding sequence is TGTGCCAGCAGCCCCCTAGGGGTATACAATGAGCAGTTCTTC. The J gene is TRBJ2-1, the V gene TRBV4-2; perhaps TRBD1 as D (5 bases). Between the trimmed V and J ends, which lost 4 bases and 4 bases, there was a span of 11 bases. The CDR3 runs 14 residues. Per the germline V gene, CDR1 is LGHNA and CDR2 is YNFKEQ.